The clone carrying this TCR beta chain has at least ten counts. The entry originates in a study of regulatory T cells in long-lasting Graves disease. Time point here: newly diagnosed GD, antithyroid drugs for less than 3 months. PBMC-derived RNA was used for the TCR library. One endocrinology department in Xi'an, China, was where patients came from. Relying on iRepertoire HTBI primers and Arm-PCR of CDR3 regions, the team built TCR beta libraries. In TCRdb, the multiplex PCR reads were re-called with MiXCR into one record per CDR3 protein. The table includes hundreds of thousands of distinct CDR3 sequences, roughly 15% detected once. The CDR3 runs to 13 residues. V lost 5 bases and J 2 bases, leaving 10 bases between the germline ends. Per germline, CDR1 MNHEY and CDR2 SMNVEV (reference sequence). These records were also assigned to another study, of T cells in Graves' hyperthyroidism and ophthalmopathy.

This chain joins TRBV27 and TRBJ2-7; D possibly corresponds to TRBD1 (6 bases). Source: peripheral blood mononuclear cells (PBMCs), taken at new diagnosis, from a patient treated with antithyroid drugs. The source of this sequence is a woman aged 40 to 55 with Graves disease. The CDR3 nucleotides read TGTGCCAGCAGTAGGGACACCCCCTACGAGCAGTACTTC. Protein sequence: CASSRDTPYEQYF.